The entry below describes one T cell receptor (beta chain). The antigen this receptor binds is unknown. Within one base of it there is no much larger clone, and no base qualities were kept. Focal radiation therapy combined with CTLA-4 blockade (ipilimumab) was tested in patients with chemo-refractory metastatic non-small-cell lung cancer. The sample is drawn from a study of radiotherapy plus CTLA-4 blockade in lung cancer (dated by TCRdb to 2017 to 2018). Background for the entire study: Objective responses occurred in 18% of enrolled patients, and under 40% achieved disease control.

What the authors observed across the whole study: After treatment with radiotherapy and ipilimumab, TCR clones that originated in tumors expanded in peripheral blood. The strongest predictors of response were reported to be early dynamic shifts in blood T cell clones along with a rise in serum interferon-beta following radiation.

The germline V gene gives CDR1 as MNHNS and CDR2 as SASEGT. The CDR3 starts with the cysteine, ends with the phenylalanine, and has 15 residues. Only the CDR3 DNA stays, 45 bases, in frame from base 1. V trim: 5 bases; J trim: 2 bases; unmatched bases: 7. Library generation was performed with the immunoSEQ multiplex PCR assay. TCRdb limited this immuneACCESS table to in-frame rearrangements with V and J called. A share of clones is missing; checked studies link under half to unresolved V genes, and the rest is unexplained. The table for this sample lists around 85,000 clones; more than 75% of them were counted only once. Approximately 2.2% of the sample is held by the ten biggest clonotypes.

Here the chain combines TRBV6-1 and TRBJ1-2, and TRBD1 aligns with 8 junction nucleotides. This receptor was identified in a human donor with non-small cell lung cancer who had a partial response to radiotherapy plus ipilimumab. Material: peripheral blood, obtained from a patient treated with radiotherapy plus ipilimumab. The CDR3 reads CASSRPGTGNYGYTF. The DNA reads TGTGCCAGCAGTCGCCCCGGGACAGGAAACTATGGCTACACCTTC.